This TCR beta chain was found in a study of siplizumab effects on memory and regulatory T cells. Note on this clone: Its antigen remains unidentified.

Study findings and constraints: Proliferating siplizumab-culture Treg suppressive function went unconfirmed. Naive T cells appeared more varied than memory cells and looked like key alloresponse contributors. Many proliferating CD4+ or CD8+ clones remained unclassified. Roughly 75-95% of them could not be assigned either a naive or a memory phenotype.

This CDR3 has 14 residues. The V segment lost 10 bases and the J segment 3 bases; nucleotides outside the gene matches: 7. Germline V CDR1 and CDR2: LNHDA, SQIVND (reference sequence). Assaying covered about 10^5 TCR templates per sample. The repertoire was sequenced with immunoSEQ multiplex PCR; TCRdb's copy has only in-frame clones and lacks some. The sample lists 90,000 to 110,000 clones, just over 90% occurring once. Sequencing used Tregs sorted from blood. The genes are TRBV19 and TRBJ1-5, with TRBD1 matching over 9 bases. The sequence came from a human donor in good health. In DNA, the CDR3 is TGTGCCACTAGGGACAGGGCCTACAATCAGCCCCAGCATTTT. Residues: CATRDRAYNQPQHF.